The next 5 T cell receptor beta chains were all read from a single sample in a study of prognosis after radiotherapy for stage I lung cancer. Genomic DNA provided the template from which TCR beta CDR3 was amplified by two-round multiplex PCR. Used in first-round PCR were primers specific to each TRBV and TRBJ gene. TCRdb called the multiplex PCR reads again in MiXCR, with one record for every CDR3 protein. The sample lists 30,000 to 35,000 distinct CDR3 sequences; around 48% were seen once. The sample here was PBMCs, taken before or after stereotactic body radiation therapy (not recorded which). The receptor set was obtained from a donor over 45 with non-small cell lung cancer.

The genes are TRBV2 and TRBJ2-5; perhaps D is TRBD1 or TRBD2 (5 bases each). Looked up from germline, CDR1 is SNHLY and CDR2 is FYNNEI. The CDR3 is 13 residues long. Trimming shortened V by 8 bases and J by 7 bases, and 17 bases separated the two germline ends. CDR3 nucleotides: TGTGCCAGCGAACTCGGGGCCGCGGGGACCCAGTACTTC. It codes for CASELGAAGTQYF.

The chain combines TRBV20-1 with TRBJ2-7, with 8 positions matching TRBD2. V lost 4 bases and J lost 3; bases outside the gene matches: 5. The germline CDR1 and CDR2 sequences are DFQATT and SNEGSKA (reference sequence). The CDR3 is 13 amino acids. CDR3 bases: TGCAGTGCTATCAGCGGGAGTCACTACGAGCAGTACTTC. Translation gives CSAISGSHYEQYF.

This clonotype was seen repeatedly, ten times or more. The V call is TRBV2, the J call TRBJ1-1; D is unresolved. CDR3 length: 15 amino acids. Germline CDR1 is SNHLY and CDR2 is FYNNEI. V was shortened by 2 bases and J by 1 base, with 11 bases between the two germline ends. In nucleotides, the CDR3 is TGTGCCAGCAGTGAATTACACCTCAGGAACACTGAAGCTTTCTTT. The encoded protein is CASSELHLRNTEAFF.

This clonotype was seen only a few times. Since a far larger clone is one base different, this is likely a read error. The chain links TRBV6-4 to TRBJ1-2; unclear D gene. The germline V and J ends were trimmed by 7 bases and 8 bases, with 20 bases remaining between them. The germline V gene has CDR1 MRHNA and CDR2 SNTAGT. The CDR3 consists of 14 residues. The CDR3 is CASTLPAPGKGYTF. The CDR3 DNA reads TGTGCCAGCACCCTCCCAGCACCTGGTAAGGGCTACACCTTC.

The rearrangement joins TRBV12-3 or TRBV12-4 to TRBJ2-7, with TRBD1 identical over 7 bases. The trim removed 2 bases at V and 3 bases at J, leaving 4 bases unmatched. There are 14 residues in the CDR3. CDR3 sequence: CASSLSGGHYEQYF. The CDR3 coding sequence is TGTGCCAGCAGTTTATCAGGGGGTCACTACGAGCAGTACTTC.